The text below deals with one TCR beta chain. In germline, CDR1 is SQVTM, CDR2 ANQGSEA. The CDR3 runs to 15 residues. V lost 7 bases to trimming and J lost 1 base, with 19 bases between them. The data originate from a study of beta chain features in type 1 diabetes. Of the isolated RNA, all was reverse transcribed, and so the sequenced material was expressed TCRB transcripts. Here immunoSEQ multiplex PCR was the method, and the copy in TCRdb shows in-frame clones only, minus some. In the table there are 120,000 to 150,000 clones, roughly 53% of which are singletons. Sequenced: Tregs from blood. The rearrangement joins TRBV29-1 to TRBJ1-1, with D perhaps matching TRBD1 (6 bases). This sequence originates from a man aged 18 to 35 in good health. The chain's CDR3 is CSAPRTGLGNTEAFF. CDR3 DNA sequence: TGCAGCGCCCCGAGAACAGGGCTGGGGAACACTGAAGCTTTCTTT.